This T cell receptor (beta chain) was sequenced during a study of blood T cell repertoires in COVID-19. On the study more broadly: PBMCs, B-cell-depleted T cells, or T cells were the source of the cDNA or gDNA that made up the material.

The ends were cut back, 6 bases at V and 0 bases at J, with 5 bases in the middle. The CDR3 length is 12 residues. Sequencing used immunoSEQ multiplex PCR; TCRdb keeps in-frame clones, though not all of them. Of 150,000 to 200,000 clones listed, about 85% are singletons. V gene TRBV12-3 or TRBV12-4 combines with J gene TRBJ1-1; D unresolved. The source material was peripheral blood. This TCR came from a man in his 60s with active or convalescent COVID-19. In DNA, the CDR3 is TGTGCCAGCAGGACAATGAACACTGAAGCTTTCTTT. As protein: CASRTMNTEAFF.